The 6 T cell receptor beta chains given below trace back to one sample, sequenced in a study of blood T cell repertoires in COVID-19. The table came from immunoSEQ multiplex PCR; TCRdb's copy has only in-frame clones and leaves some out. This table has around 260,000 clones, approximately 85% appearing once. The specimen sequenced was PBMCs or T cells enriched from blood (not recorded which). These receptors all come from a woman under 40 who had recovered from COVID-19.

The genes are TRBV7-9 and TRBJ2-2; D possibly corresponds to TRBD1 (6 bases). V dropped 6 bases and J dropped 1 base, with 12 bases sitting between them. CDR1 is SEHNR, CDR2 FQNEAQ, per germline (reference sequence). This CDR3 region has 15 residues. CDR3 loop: CASSRQVLNTGELFF. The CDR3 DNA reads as TGTGCCAGCAGTCGACAGGTCCTGAACACCGGGGAGCTGTTTTTT.

CDR3 DNA sequence: TGTGCCAGCAGCGCGGCGGGGGGAGAAGAAAAACTGTTTTTT. Amino acids: CASSAAGGEEKLFF. The V call is TRBV5-6, the J call TRBJ1-4; D perhaps matches TRBD1 (5 bases). This CDR3 has 14 residues. Per the germline V gene, CDR1 is SGHDT and CDR2 is YYEEEE. Trimming removed 4 bases at V and 8 bases at J, with 15 bases between. The variable domain in full, completed from reference TRBV5-6 and TRBJ1-4, reads DAGVTQSPTHLIKTRGQQVTLRCSPKSGHDTVSWYQQALGQGPQFIFQYYEEEERQRGNFPDRFSGHQFPNYSSELNVNALLLGDSALYLCASSAAGGEEKLFFGSGTQLSVL.

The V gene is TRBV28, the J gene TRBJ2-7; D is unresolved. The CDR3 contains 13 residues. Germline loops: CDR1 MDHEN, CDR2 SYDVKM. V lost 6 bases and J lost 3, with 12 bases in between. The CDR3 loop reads CASSHPSNYEQYF. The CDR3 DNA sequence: TGTGCCAGCAGCCACCCTTCTAACTACGAGCAGTACTTC.

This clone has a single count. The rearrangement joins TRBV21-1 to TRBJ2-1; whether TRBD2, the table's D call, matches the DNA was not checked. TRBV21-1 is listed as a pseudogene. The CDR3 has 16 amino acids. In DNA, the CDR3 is TGTGCCAGCGGGGGGACTAGCGGGAGAATTGAAGATGAGCAGTTCTTC. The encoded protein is CASGGTSGRIEDEQFF.

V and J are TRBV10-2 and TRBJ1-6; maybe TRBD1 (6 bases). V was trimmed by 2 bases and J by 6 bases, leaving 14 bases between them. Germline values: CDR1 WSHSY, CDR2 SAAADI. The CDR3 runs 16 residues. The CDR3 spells CASSELWTEVNSPLHF. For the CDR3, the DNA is TGCGCCAGCAGTGAGCTATGGACAGAAGTTAATTCACCCCTCCACTTT.

This CDR3 is CASSQVAGLNTGELFF. The CDR3 region has the DNA TGTGCCAGCAGCCAAGTAGCGGGGCTGAACACCGGGGAGCTGTTTTTT. The chain joins TRBV3-1 (or the pseudogene TRBV3-2) to TRBJ2-2; 8 positions match TRBD2. CDR1 is LGHDT and CDR2 is YNNKEL in the germline V gene (reference sequence). This CDR3 spans 16 amino acids. V lost 1 base, J lost 1 base, and 2 bases stayed unmatched.